The entry below describes one T cell receptor (beta chain). These data come from a study of cytomegalovirus exposure and HLA in healthy donors. 60 Vbeta and 13 Jbeta primers were used in PCR. Method: immunoSEQ multiplex PCR; TCRdb's copy keeps in-frame clones and lacks some. The sample has roughly 150,000 clones; about three quarters are singletons. Sequencing input: PBMCs. The receptor comes from a man aged 18 to 35 in good health and CMV-seronegative.

The CDR3 DNA reads as TGTGCCAGCAGCTCAAGCGGGAGCGCTCATTACGAGCAGTACTTC. Its protein is CASSSSGSAHYEQYF. The chain uses TRBV7-2 and TRBJ2-7; 8 bases match TRBD2. CDR3 length: 15 residues. The V gene end was trimmed by 4 bases and the J gene end by 4 bases; junction bases not matched to a gene: 9. Germline CDR1 and CDR2: SGHTA and FQGNSA.